This TCR beta chain comes out of a study of OX40 agonist ivuxolimab in advanced cancers. The CDR3 covers 17 residues. Germline CDR1 is SGHAT and CDR2 is FQNNGV. The junction had 15 bases not matched to a gene; V was cut back by 5 bases and J by 2 bases. Sequenced by immunoSEQ multiplex PCR; TCRdb stores in-frame clones only, minus some. The repertoire consists of under 80,000 clones, with about 92% occurring once and the leading ten covering under 10%. The chain has TRBV11-2 and TRBJ2-7; 7 bases fit TRBD1. The receptor was isolated from an adult with an advanced solid tumor such as melanoma, head and neck, liver or kidney cancer. Sequencing used CD4+ or CD8+ T cells sorted from blood, obtained in a trial of the OX40 agonist ivuxolimab. CDR3 DNA sequence: TGTGCCAGCAGCAGTGTGGACCGGGACAGCGGTGCCTACGAGCAGTACTTC. Translating gives CASSSVDRDSGAYEQYF.